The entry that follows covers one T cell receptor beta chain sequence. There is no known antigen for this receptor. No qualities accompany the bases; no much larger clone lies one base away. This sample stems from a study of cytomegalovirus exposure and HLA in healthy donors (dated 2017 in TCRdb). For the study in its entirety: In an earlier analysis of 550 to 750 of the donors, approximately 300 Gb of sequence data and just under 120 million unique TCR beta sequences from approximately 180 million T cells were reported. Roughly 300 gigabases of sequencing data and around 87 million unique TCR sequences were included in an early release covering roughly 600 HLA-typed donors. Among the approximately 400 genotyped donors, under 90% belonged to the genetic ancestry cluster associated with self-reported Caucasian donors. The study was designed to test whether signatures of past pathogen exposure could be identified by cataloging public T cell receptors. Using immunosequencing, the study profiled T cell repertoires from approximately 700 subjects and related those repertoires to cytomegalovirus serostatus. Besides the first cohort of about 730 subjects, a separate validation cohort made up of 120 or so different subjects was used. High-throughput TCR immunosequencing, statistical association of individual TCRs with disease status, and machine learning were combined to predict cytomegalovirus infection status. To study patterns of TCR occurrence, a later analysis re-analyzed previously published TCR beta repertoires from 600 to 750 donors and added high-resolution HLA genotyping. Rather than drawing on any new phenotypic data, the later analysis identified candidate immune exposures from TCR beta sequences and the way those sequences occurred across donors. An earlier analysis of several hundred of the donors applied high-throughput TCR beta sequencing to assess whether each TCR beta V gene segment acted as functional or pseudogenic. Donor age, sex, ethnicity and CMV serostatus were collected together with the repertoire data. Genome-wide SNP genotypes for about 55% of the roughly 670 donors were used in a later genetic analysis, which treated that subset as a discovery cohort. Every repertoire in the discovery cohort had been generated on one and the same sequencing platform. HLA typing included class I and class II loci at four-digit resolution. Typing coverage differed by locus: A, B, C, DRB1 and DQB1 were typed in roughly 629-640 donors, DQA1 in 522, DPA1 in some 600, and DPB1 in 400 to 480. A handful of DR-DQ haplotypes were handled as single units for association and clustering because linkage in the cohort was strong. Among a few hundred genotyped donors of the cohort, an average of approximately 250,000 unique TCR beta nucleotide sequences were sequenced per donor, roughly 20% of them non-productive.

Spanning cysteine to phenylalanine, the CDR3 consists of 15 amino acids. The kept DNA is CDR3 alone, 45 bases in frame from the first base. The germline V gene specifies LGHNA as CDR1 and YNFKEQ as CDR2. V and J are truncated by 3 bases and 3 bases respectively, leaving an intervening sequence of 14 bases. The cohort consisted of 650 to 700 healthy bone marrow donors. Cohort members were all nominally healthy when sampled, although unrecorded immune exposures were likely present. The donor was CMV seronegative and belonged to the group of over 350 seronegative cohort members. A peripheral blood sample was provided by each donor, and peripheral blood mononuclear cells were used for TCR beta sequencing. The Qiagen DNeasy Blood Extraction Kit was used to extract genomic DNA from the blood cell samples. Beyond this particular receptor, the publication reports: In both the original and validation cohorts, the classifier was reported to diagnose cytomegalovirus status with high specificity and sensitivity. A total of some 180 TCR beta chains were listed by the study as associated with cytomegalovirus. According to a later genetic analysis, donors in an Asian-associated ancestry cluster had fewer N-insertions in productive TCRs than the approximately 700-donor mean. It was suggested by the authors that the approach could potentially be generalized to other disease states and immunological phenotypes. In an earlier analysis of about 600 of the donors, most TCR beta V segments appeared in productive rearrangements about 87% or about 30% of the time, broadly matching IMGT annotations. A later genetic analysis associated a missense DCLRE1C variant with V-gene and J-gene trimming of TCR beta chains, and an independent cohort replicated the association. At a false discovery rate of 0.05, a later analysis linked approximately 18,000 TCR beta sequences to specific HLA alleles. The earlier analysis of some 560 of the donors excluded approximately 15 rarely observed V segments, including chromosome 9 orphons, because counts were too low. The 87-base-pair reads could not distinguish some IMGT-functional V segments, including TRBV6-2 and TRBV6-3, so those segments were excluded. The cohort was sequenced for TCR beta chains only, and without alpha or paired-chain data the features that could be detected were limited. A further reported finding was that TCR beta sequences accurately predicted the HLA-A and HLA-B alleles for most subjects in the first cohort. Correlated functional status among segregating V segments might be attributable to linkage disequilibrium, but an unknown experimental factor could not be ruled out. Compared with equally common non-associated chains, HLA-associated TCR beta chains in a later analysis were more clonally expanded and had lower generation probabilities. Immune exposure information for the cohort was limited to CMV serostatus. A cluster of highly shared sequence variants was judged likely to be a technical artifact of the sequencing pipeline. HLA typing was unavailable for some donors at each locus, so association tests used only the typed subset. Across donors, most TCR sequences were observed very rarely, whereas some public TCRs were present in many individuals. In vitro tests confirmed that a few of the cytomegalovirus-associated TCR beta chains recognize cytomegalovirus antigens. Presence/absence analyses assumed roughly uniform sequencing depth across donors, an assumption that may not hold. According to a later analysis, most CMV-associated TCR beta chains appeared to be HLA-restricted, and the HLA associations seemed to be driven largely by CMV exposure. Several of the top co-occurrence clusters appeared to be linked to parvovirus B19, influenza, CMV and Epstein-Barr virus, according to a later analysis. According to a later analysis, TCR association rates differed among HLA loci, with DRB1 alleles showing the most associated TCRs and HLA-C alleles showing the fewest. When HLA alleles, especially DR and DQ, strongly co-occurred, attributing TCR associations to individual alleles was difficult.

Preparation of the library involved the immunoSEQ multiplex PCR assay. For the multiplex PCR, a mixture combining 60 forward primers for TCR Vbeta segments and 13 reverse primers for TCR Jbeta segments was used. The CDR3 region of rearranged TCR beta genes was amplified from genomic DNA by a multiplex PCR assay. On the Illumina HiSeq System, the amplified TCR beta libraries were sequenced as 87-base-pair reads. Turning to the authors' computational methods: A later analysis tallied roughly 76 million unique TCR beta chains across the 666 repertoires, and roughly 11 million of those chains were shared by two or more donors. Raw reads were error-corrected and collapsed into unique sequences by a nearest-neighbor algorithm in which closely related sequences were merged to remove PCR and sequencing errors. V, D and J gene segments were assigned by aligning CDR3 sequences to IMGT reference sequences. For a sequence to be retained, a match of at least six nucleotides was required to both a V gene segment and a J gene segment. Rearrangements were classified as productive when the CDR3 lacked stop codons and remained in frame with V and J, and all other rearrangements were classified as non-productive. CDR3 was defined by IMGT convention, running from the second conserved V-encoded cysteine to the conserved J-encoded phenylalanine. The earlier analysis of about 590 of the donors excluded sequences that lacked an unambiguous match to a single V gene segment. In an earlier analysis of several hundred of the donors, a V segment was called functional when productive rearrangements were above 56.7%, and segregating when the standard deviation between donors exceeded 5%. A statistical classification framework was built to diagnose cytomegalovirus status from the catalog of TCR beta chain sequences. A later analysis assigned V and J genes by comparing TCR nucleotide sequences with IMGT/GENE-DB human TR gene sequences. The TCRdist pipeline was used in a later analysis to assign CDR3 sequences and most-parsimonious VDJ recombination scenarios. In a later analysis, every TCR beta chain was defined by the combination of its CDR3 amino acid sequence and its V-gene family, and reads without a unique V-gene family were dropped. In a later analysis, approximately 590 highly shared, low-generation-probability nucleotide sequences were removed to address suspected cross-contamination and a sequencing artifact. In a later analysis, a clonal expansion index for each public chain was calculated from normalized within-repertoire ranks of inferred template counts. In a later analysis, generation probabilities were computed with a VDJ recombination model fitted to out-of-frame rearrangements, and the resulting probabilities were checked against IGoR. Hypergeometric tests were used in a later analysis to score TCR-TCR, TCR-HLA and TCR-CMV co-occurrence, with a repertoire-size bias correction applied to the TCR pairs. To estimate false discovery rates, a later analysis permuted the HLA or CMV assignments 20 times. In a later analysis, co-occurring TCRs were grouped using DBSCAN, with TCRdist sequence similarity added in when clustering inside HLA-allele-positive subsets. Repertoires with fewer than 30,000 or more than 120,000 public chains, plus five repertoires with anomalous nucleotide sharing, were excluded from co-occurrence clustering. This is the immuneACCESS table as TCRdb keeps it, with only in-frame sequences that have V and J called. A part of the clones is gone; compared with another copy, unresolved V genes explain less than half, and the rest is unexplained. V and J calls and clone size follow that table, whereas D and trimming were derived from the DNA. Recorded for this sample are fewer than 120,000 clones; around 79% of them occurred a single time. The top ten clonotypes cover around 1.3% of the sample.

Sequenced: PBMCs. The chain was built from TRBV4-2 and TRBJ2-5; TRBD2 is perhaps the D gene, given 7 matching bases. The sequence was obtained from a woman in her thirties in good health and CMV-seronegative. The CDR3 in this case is CASSQAGAVEETQYF. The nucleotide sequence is TGTGCCAGCAGCCAGGCGGGGGCCGTCGAAGAGACCCAGTACTTC.